This T cell receptor beta chain appears in the sequencing data of a study of cytomegalovirus exposure and HLA in healthy donors (TCRdb year 2017). In terms of the full investigation: According to an earlier analysis of around 600 of the donors, about 170 million T cells yielded roughly 110 million unique TCR beta sequences and roughly 280 Gb of sequence data. A later genetic analysis took genome-wide SNP genotypes for about 55% of the roughly 670 donors and used that subset as a discovery cohort. Typing coverage varied by locus: roughly 620-640 donors for A, B, C, DRB1 and DQB1; approximately 500 for DQA1; over 600 for DPA1; approximately 490 for DPB1. In addition to the first cohort of around 670 subjects, a separate validation cohort of 130 or so different subjects was used. The study was designed to test whether signatures of past pathogen exposure could be identified by cataloging public T cell receptors. The T cell repertoires of several hundred subjects were profiled by immunosequencing and related to cytomegalovirus serostatus. Across about 380 genotyped donors of the cohort, an average of about 250,000 unique TCR beta nucleotide sequences per donor were sequenced, and approximately 19% of those sequences were non-productive. Class I and class II HLA loci were covered by the typing at four-digit resolution. To predict cytomegalovirus infection status, the study brought together high-throughput TCR immunosequencing, statistical association of individual TCRs with disease status, and machine learning. An early release that covered around 590 HLA-typed donors contained around 330 gigabases of sequencing data and 70 million to 100 million unique TCR sequences. Because of strong linkage in the cohort, 5 or 6 DR-DQ haplotypes were treated as single units for association and clustering. A later analysis re-analyzed previously published TCR beta repertoires from hundreds of donors and added high-resolution HLA genotyping to study TCR occurrence patterns. All discovery cohort repertoires had been generated using a single sequencing platform. Donor age, sex, ethnicity and CMV serostatus were compiled alongside the repertoire data. Rather than drawing on any new phenotypic data, the later analysis identified candidate immune exposures from TCR beta sequences and the way those sequences occurred across donors. An earlier analysis of several hundred of the donors used high-throughput TCR beta sequencing to judge whether each TCR beta V gene segment behaved as functional or pseudogenic. The genetic ancestry cluster associated with self-reported Caucasian donors included over 80% of the 398 genotyped donors.

The cohort consisted of 666 healthy bone marrow donors. Cohort members were all nominally healthy when sampled, although unrecorded immune exposures were likely present. The donor was CMV seronegative and belonged to the group of 380 or so seronegative cohort members. Every donor gave a peripheral blood sample, and the peripheral blood mononuclear cells from that sample were used for TCR beta sequencing. The Qiagen DNeasy Blood Extraction Kit was used to extract genomic DNA from the blood cell samples. Library preparation used the immunoSEQ multiplex PCR assay. A mixture of 60 forward primers for TCR Vbeta segments and 13 reverse primers for TCR Jbeta segments was used in the multiplex PCR. Amplification of the CDR3 region of rearranged TCR beta genes was performed with a multiplex PCR assay on genomic DNA. On the Illumina HiSeq System, the amplified TCR beta libraries were sequenced as 87-base-pair reads. The authors' pipeline ran thus. A later analysis counted approximately 74 million unique TCR beta chains across the 670 or so repertoires, and around 9.9 million of these chains were shared by at least two donors. To remove PCR and sequencing errors, raw reads were error-corrected and collapsed into unique sequences using a nearest-neighbor algorithm that merged closely related sequences. CDR3 sequences were aligned to IMGT reference sequences to assign V, D and J gene segments. For a sequence to be retained, a match of at least six nucleotides to both a V gene segment and a J gene segment was required. Rearrangements were classified as productive when the CDR3 lacked stop codons and remained in frame with V and J, and all other rearrangements were classified as non-productive. Following IMGT convention, CDR3 was defined as the stretch from the second conserved V-encoded cysteine up to the conserved J-encoded phenylalanine. Sequences without an unambiguous match to a single V gene segment were excluded from the earlier analysis of 450 to 650 of the donors. An earlier analysis of a few hundred of the donors called V segments functional above 56.7% productive rearrangements and segregating when the between-donor standard deviation exceeded 5%. To diagnose cytomegalovirus status from the catalog of TCR beta chain sequences, a statistical classification framework was built. V and J gene assignment, in a later analysis, came from comparing TCR nucleotide sequences with IMGT/GENE-DB human TR gene sequences. In a later analysis, CDR3 sequences and most-parsimonious VDJ recombination scenarios were assigned using the TCRdist pipeline. In a later analysis, each TCR beta chain was defined by its CDR3 amino acid sequence together with its V-gene family, and reads without a unique V-gene family were excluded. In a later analysis, 450 to 600 highly shared, low-generation-probability nucleotide sequences were removed to address suspected cross-contamination and a sequencing artifact. In a later analysis, a clonal expansion index for each public chain was calculated from normalized within-repertoire ranks of inferred template counts. In a later analysis, generation probabilities were computed with a VDJ recombination model fitted to out-of-frame rearrangements, and the resulting probabilities were checked against IGoR. A later analysis scored TCR-TCR, TCR-HLA and TCR-CMV co-occurrence with hypergeometric tests, applying a repertoire-size bias correction to TCR pairs. A later analysis estimated false discovery rates by permuting HLA or CMV assignments 20 times. In a later analysis, co-occurring TCRs were grouped using DBSCAN, with TCRdist sequence similarity added in when clustering inside HLA-allele-positive subsets. Repertoires with fewer than 30,000 or more than 120,000 public chains, plus five repertoires with anomalous nucleotide sharing, were excluded from co-occurrence clustering. As stored in TCRdb, this immuneACCESS dataset retains in-frame rearrangements with V and J assigned. A fraction of the clones does not appear; measured against another copy, unresolved V genes explain less than half of the discrepancy, and the remainder lacks a known reason. V, J and clone size were drawn from that table, and D and trimming were deduced from the DNA. The sample table records around 180,000 clones; roughly 80% of these occur just once. The top ten constitute 0.5% of the sample.

General conclusions and limits of the study: Because some donors lacked HLA typing at each locus, the association tests relied only on the typed subset. It was suggested by the authors that the approach could potentially be generalized to other disease states and immunological phenotypes. Three of the identified cytomegalovirus-associated TCR beta chains were confirmed in vitro to be specific for cytomegalovirus antigens. Strong co-occurrence of HLA alleles, especially DR and DQ, made assigning TCR associations to individual alleles difficult. Because the 87-base-pair reads could not distinguish some IMGT-functional V segments, including TRBV6-2 and TRBV6-3, those segments were excluded. A later analysis found that HLA-associated TCR beta chains were more clonally expanded and had lower generation probabilities than equally common non-associated chains. The earlier analysis of nearly 600 of the donors excluded roughly 16 rarely observed V segments, including chromosome 9 orphons, because counts were too low. Specific HLA alleles were associated with some 15,000 TCR beta sequences at a false discovery rate of 0.05 in a later analysis. According to a later analysis, most CMV-associated TCR beta chains appeared to be HLA-restricted, and the HLA associations seemed to be driven largely by CMV exposure. In a later analysis, several top co-occurrence clusters were reported to appear linked to parvovirus B19, influenza, CMV and Epstein-Barr virus. A cluster of highly shared sequence variants was judged likely to represent a technical artifact of the sequencing pipeline. Correlated functional status among segregating V segments might reflect linkage disequilibrium, but an unknown experimental factor could not be ruled out. V-gene and J-gene trimming of TCR beta chains was associated with a missense DCLRE1C variant in a later genetic analysis, and the association was replicated in an independent cohort. This cohort had only TCR beta chains sequenced, and the lack of alpha or paired-chain data limited which features could be detected. CMV serostatus was the only immune exposure information available for the cohort. Most TCR sequences were observed very rarely across donors, whereas some public TCRs were present in many individuals. In both the original and validation cohorts, the classifier was reported to diagnose cytomegalovirus status with high specificity and sensitivity. The study gave a list of more than 150 TCR beta chains associated with cytomegalovirus. A later analysis found that TCR association rates varied across HLA loci, with DRB1 alleles showing the most associated TCRs and HLA-C alleles the fewest. A later genetic analysis reported fewer N-insertions in productive TCRs among donors in an Asian-associated ancestry cluster than the roughly 670-donor mean. A further reported finding was that TCR beta sequences accurately predicted the HLA-A and HLA-B alleles for most subjects in the first cohort. The presence/absence analyses assumed that sequencing depth was roughly uniform across donors, and that assumption may not be true. In an earlier analysis of more than 450 of the donors, most TCR beta V segments were observed in productive rearrangements about 90% or about 30% of the time, broadly matching IMGT annotations.

Per the germline V gene, MDHEN is the CDR1 and SYDVKM is the CDR2. The CDR3, cysteine through phenylalanine, is 16 amino acids long. Only the CDR3 part of the read is kept: 48 bases, read in frame from the first base. Trimming removed 5 bases from V and 0 bases from J; the gene matches leave 6 bases unexplained. As for this clone: There is no known antigen for this receptor. The sample holds no much larger clone one base away, and base qualities are not on file.

The chain employs TRBV28 and TRBJ1-4; the junction holds 7 bases that match TRBD1. Sample: PBMCs. The sequence was collected from a woman between 45 and 60 years old in good health and CMV-seronegative. The CDR3 loop reads CASSPLGTATNEKLFF. The nucleotide sequence reads TGTGCCAGCAGTCCCCTTGGGACAGCAACTAATGAAAAACTGTTTTTT.